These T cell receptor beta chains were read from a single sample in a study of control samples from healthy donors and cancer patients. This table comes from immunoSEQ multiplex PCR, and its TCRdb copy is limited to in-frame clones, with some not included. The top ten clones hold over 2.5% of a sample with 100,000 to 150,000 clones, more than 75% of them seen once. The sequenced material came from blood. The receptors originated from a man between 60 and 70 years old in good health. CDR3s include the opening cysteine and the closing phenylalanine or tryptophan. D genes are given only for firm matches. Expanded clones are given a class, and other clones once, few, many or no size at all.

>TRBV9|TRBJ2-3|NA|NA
TGTGCCAGCAGCGTTTCGGGGTTCGCAGATACGCAGTATTTT
CASSVSGFADTQYF
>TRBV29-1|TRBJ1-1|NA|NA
TGCAGCGTCCCGGCGGGGAGCATGAACACTGAAGCTTTCTTT
CSVPAGSMNTEAFF
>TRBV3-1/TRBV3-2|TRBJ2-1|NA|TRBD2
TGTGCCAGCAGCCAAGTCGGCGGGGGAGGATACAATGAGCAGTTCTTC
CASSQVGGGGYNEQFF
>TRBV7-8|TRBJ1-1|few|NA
TGTGCCAGCAGCTTAGTGGGAAACACTGAAGCTTTCTTT
CASSLVGNTEAFF
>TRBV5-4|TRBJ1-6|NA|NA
TGTGCCAGCAGCTTATATAATTCACCCCTCCACTTT
CASSLYNSPLHF
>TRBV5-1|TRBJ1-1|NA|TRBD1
TGCGCCAGCAGGCCAACGGGACAGGTCTTCATGAACACTGAAGCTTTCTTT
CASRPTGQVFMNTEAFF
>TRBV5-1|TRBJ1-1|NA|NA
TGCGCCAGCAGCTTGGAAGGGACGAACACTGAAGCTTTCTTT
CASSLEGTNTEAFF
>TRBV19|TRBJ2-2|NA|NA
TGTGCCAGTAGGGCCGACCCCCGCACCGGGGAGCTGTTTTTT
CASRADPRTGELFF
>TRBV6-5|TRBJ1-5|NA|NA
TGTGCCAGCAGTTCAAAGGGACCATACGAGGGACCCCAGCATTTT
CASSSKGPYEGPQHF
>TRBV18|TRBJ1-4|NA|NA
TGTGCCAGCTCACCAAGGAGGGGGGTTAATGAAAAACTGTTTTTT
CASSPRRGVNEKLFF
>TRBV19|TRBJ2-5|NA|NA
TGTGCCAGTAGTATCACTGGTGGTGCCCAAGAGACCCAGTACTTC
CASSITGGAQETQYF
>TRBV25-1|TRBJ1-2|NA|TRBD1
TGTGCCAGCAGTGTCCGACAGGGGGGGATTGATGGCTACACCTTC
CASSVRQGGIDGYTF
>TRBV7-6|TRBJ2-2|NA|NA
TGTGCCAGCAGCTCCACCGAGGCCTTTCACGGGGAGCTGTTTTTT
CASSSTEAFHGELFF
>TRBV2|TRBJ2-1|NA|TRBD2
TGTGCCAGCAGTGAGTCTAGCGGCTACAATGAGCAGTTCTTC
CASSESSGYNEQFF
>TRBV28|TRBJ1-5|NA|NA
TGTGCCAGCAACGGTTTTACTCACGCGGGCAATCAGCCCCAGCATTTT
CASNGFTHAGNQPQHF
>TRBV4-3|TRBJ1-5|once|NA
TGCGCCAGCAGCCAGGGACTGGACAGTCCTAATCAGCCCCAGCATTTT
CASSQGLDSPNQPQHF
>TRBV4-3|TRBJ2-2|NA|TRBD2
TGCGCCAGCAGCCAAGGACCGACTAGCCTCGCCGGGGAGCTGTTTTTT
CASSQGPTSLAGELFF
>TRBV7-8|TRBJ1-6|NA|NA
TGTGCCAGCAGCTTAATAGCAGGGACCAACTCACCCCTCCACTTT
CASSLIAGTNSPLHF
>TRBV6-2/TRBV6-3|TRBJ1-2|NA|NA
TGTGCCAGCAGTTACTCGACAGCCTATGGCTACACCTTC
CASSYSTAYGYTF
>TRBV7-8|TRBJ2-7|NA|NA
TGTGCCAGCAGCTTAGTGGTGGGTAGCTCCTACGAGCAGTACTTC
CASSLVVGSSYEQYF
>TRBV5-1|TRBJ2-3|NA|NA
TGCGCCAGCAGCTTTGGGCGGGCCAGCACAGATACGCAGTATTTT
CASSFGRASTDTQYF
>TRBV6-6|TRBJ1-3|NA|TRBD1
TGTGCCAGCAGTCTCATAGGGGGCCAGTCTGGAAACACCATATATTTT
CASSLIGGQSGNTIYF
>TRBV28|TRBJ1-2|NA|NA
TGTGCCAGCCTGGGGGGCGTAGTGAACTATGGCTACACCTTC
CASLGGVVNYGYTF
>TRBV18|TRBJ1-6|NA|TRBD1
TGTGCCAGCTCACCCGGGACAGGGAGTTCACCCCTCCACTTT
CASSPGTGSSPLHF
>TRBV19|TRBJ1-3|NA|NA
TGTGCCAGTAGTACCGGCGGCTCTGGAAACACCATATATTTT
CASSTGGSGNTIYF
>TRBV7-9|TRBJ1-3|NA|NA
TGTGCCAGCAGCTCCCTCGGTCGGGGGCCTGGAAACACCATATATTTT
CASSSLGRGPGNTIYF
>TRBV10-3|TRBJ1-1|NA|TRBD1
TGTGCCATCAGCGCAGGGGGAGGGAGGGGCACTGAAGCTTTCTTT
CAISAGGGRGTEAFF
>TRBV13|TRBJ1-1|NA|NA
TGTGCCACCCACGCCCGAGGGATGAACACTGAAGCTTTCTTT
CATHARGMNTEAFF
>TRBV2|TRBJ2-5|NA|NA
TGTGCCAGCAGTGAACTAGTAGTGGAGACCCAGTACTTC
CASSELVVETQYF
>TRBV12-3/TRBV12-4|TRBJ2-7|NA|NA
TGTGCCAGCAGTTTAGCGAGGGACTACGAGCAGTACTTC
CASSLARDYEQYF
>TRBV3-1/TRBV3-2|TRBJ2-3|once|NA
TGTGCCAGCAGCCAAGGTCTCAGGACTTACACAGATACGCAGTATTTT
CASSQGLRTYTDTQYF
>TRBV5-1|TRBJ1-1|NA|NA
TGCGCCAGCAGCTTGCAGGCAGGGAGTGGGGAAGCTTTCTTT
CASSLQAGSGEAFF
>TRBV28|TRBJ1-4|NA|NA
TGTGCCAGCAGTTTGAACAGTGATGAAAAACTGTTTTTT
CASSLNSDEKLFF